What follows are 13 T cell receptor beta chains derived from one specimen sequenced in a study of blood T cell repertoires in COVID-19 (dated by TCRdb to 2018 to 2020). The library was built by means of the immunoSEQ multiplex PCR assay. TCRdb provides this immuneACCESS table in a form limited to in-frame rearrangements. Some clones are lacking; in checked studies, under half of them reflect an unresolved V gene, and why the rest are absent is not known. This sample is represented by roughly 32,000 clones; roughly 87% of them were singletons. Approximately 2% of the sample belongs to the ten largest clones. Sequencing input: peripheral blood. These receptors were taken from a man aged 50 or older with active or convalescent COVID-19.

The V call is TRBV19, the J call TRBJ2-2; 10 bases fit TRBD2. Trimming took 5 bases from V and 2 from J; bases not matched to a gene: 5. This CDR3 is 16 amino acids long. Germline CDR1 LNHDA, CDR2 SQIVND (reference sequence). The CDR3: CASSVLAGVNTGELFF. The CDR3 DNA sequence: TGTGCCAGTAGTGTCCTAGCGGGAGTCAACACCGGGGAGCTGTTTTTT.

The genes are TRBV5-4 and TRBJ1-2; TRBD1 might be the D (6 bases). Trimming left V 2 bases short and J 7 bases short, with 18 bases between. Germline V gene sequence: CDR1 SGHNT, CDR2 YYREEE (reference sequence). This CDR3 spans 15 amino acids. DNA for the CDR3: TGTGCCAGCAGCTTACTATCACAGGGAACGGGTGGCTACACCTTC. It specifies CASSLLSQGTGGYTF.

This chain joins TRBV11-2 and TRBJ1-6, with 8 positions matching TRBD1. V was pared by 1 base and J by 8 bases, with 4 bases of the junction left unmatched. This CDR3 region has 15 residues. The germline V gene encodes CDR1 SGHAT and CDR2 FQNNGV. The CDR3, as DNA: TGTGCCAGCAGCTTAGGGAGGACAGGGCATTCACCCCTCCACTTT. As protein: CASSLGRTGHSPLHF.

The chain has TRBV7-2 and TRBJ1-3; D possibly corresponds to TRBD1 (5 bases). Per germline, CDR1 SGHTA and CDR2 FQGNSA. Trimming shortened V by 5 bases and J by 0 bases, and 8 bases separated the two germline ends. The CDR3 covers 14 residues. In DNA, the CDR3 is TGTGCCAGCAGCCCGACAGTCTCTGGAAACACCATATATTTT. Encoded protein: CASSPTVSGNTIYF.

This clone has just a few counts. The genes are TRBV19 and TRBJ2-5; 8 bases agree with TRBD1. V trimming: 6 bases; J trimming: 2 bases; junction bases outside the gene matches: 8. Germline V lookup: CDR1 LNHDA, CDR2 SQIVND (reference sequence). The CDR3 spans 15 residues. The CDR3 nucleotides are TGTGCCAGTAGCCCGGACAGGGATGTTCAAGAGACCCAGTACTTC. Its translation is CASSPDRDVQETQYF.

This clone was seen a single time. The rearrangement uses TRBV27 and TRBJ2-7; 9 bases are a match to TRBD1. V lost 3 bases and J lost 0; bases outside the gene matches: 3. Germline CDR1 reads MNHEY; CDR2 reads SMNVEV (reference sequence). CDR3 length: 15 residues. The CDR3 region has the DNA TGTGCCAGCAGTTTTAGGGGACAGGGCTCCTACGAGCAGTACTTC. It translates to CASSFRGQGSYEQYF.

The chain uses TRBV5-1 and TRBJ2-3; tentative D call: TRBD1 (6 bases). Germline V gene sequence: CDR1 SGHRS, CDR2 YFSETQ. The CDR3 loop spans 14 amino acids. V was trimmed by 7 bases and J by 4 bases, leaving 16 bases between them. The CDR3 protein is CASAVQGSADTQYF. The DNA of the CDR3 is TGCGCCAGCGCGGTTCAGGGGTCGGCAGATACGCAGTATTTT.

The CDR3 bases are TGTGCCAGCAGTGGACTAGCGGGAAACTACAATGAGCAGTTCTTC. Translating gives CASSGLAGNYNEQFF. The rearrangement uses TRBV28 and TRBJ2-1, with 12 bases matching TRBD2. The CDR3 totals 15 residues. Germline V gives CDR1 MDHEN, CDR2 SYDVKM. V shed 5 bases, J shed 3 bases, and the junction held 2 bases outside the gene matches.

In its sample, this clone was seen a few times. The chain couples TRBV18 to TRBJ2-7, with 10 bases lining up with TRBD1. This CDR3 has 14 amino acids. Germline V lookup: CDR1 KGHSH, CDR2 LQKENI. Trimming took 3 bases from V and 4 from J; bases not matched to a gene: 3. CDR3: CASSPGQGWYEQYF. CDR3 in DNA: TGTGCCAGCTCACCGGGACAGGGGTGGTACGAGCAGTACTTC.

The CDR3 spells CASSRKAGGSTDTQYF. The CDR3 DNA is TGTGCCAGCTCCCGAAAAGCGGGGGGAAGCACAGATACGCAGTATTTT. V usage is TRBV18 and J usage is TRBJ2-3; 9 bases line up with TRBD2. CDR1 is KGHSH and CDR2 is LQKENI in the germline V gene. The CDR3 contains 16 residues. V was clipped by 6 bases and J by 0 bases; unmatched bases: 7.

The V and J genes are TRBV18 and TRBJ2-7; 9 bases match TRBD1. The CDR3 length is 15 residues. The germline gives CDR1 KGHSH, CDR2 LQKENI. V was clipped by 2 bases and J by 4 bases; unmatched bases: 6. In nucleotides, the CDR3 is TGTGCCAGCTCACCAGGAAGGGACAGGGATTACGAGCAGTACTTC. Encoded protein: CASSPGRDRDYEQYF. Using reference TRBV18 and TRBJ2-7 for the parts outside the CDR3, the full variable domain is NAGVMQNPRHLVRRRGQEARLRCSPMKGHSHVYWYRQLPEEGLKFMVYLQKENIIDESGMPKERFSAEFPKEGPSILRIQQVVRGDSAAYFCASSPGRDRDYEQYFGPGTRLTVT.

This chain connects TRBV27 to TRBJ1-2; 11 bases map to TRBD1. Germline-derived CDR1 and CDR2 are MNHEY and SMNVEV (reference sequence). The CDR3 consists of 14 residues. V was clipped by 3 bases and J by 4 bases; unmatched bases: 1. CDR3 sequence: CASSFGQGAYGYTF. Here the CDR3 DNA reads TGTGCCAGCAGTTTCGGACAGGGGGCCTATGGCTACACCTTC.

J is TRBJ1-4 and V is TRBV4-1, with 7 bases aligning to TRBD1. With V trimmed by 1 base and J by 5 bases, 7 bases remained unmatched. The CDR3 runs to 16 residues. The V gene's germline CDR1 is MGHRA and CDR2 YSYEKL. The CDR3 region is CASSQGQGGGNEKLFF. The CDR3, as DNA: TGCGCCAGCAGCCAAGGACAGGGCGGCGGGAATGAAAAACTGTTTTTT.